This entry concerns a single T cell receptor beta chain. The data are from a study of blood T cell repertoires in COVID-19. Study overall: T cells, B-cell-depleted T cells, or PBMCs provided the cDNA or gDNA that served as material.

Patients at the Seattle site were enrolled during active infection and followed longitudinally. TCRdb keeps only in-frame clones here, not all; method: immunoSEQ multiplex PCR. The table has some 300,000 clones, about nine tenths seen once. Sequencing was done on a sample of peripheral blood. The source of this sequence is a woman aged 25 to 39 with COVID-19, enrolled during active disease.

CDR3 coding DNA: TGTGCCAGCAGTTACTCGAGACAGTGGGATTCACCCCTCCACTTT. Protein: CASSYSRQWDSPLHF. This sequence joins TRBV6-5 and TRBJ1-6, with a possible D match to TRBD1 (5 bases). This CDR3 comprises 15 residues. Germline values: CDR1 MNHEY, CDR2 SVGAGI. Trimming pared 0 bases from V and 8 bases from J, leaving 11 bases between.